The 27 T cell receptor beta chains in this list originate from one sample, sequenced in a study of shared clonotypes between healthy human individuals (dated by TCRdb to about 2020). Libraries were made using the immunoSEQ multiplex PCR assay. TCRdb stores this immuneACCESS table with in-frame sequences only. Part of the clones is absent; in the studies checked, under half of the shortfall reflects unresolved V genes, and no reason is known for the rest. The table for this sample lists about 2 million clones; roughly 95% of them were counted only once. The top ten constitute 0.13% of the sample. The sample consisted of naive CD4+ T cells sorted from blood. The sample's cell subset or site, from its label and the paper: CD45RA+ positively selected. These receptors all stem from a man aged 18 to 30 in good health.

This chain uses TRBV10-1 with TRBJ1-1, with D uncertain. V shed 0 bases and J shed 11 bases, with 16 bases lying between them. CDR3 length: 14 residues. The germline CDR1 and CDR2 sequences are WNHNN and SYGVQD (reference sequence). In DNA, the CDR3 is TGCGCCAGCAGTGAGTCGGGCGGCCCCCCAACCGCTTTCTTT. It yields the protein CASSESGGPPTAFF.

Concerning this clone: Other DNA sequences in this sample translate to the same CDR3. The chain links TRBV9 to TRBJ1-1; D gene unclear. The CDR3 covers 13 residues. Looked up from germline, CDR1 is SGDLS and CDR2 is YYNGEE. V was pared by 1 base and J by 2 bases, with 6 bases between. CDR3 amino acids: CASSVSGNTEAFF. In nucleotides, the CDR3 is TGTGCCAGCAGCGTATCAGGTAACACTGAAGCTTTCTTT.

The CDR3 bases are TGTGCCAGTAGTATAGATACAGGCTATGGCTACACCTTC. Translating it yields CASSIDTGYGYTF. J is TRBJ1-2 and V is TRBV19; D is perhaps TRBD1 (5 bases). The germline V and J ends were trimmed by 0 bases and 4 bases, with 6 bases remaining between them. This CDR3 is 13 amino acids long. Germline values: CDR1 LNHDA, CDR2 SQIVND (reference sequence). The whole variable domain, filled in from reference TRBV19 and TRBJ1-2, reads DGGITQSPKYLFRKEGQNVTLSCEQNLNHDAMYWYRQDPGQGLRLIYYSQIVNDFQKGDIAEGYSVSREKKESFPLTVTSAQKNPTAFYLCASSIDTGYGYTFGSGTRLTVV.

The chain links TRBV6-1 to TRBJ2-5; the match to TRBD2 covers 12 bases. Germline assignment: CDR1 MNHNS and CDR2 SASEGT. CDR3 size: 14 residues. V gave up 6 bases and J gave up 4 bases; unmatched junction bases: 3. The CDR3 DNA sequence: TGTGCCAGCAGCCCGGGACTAGCGGGAGAGACCCAGTACTTC. This encodes CASSPGLAGETQYF.

The chain joins TRBV5-8 to TRBJ1-5, with unresolved D. V shed 7 bases and J shed 6 bases, with 14 bases lying between them. Germline V gene sequence: CDR1 SGHTS, CDR2 YDEGEE. The CDR3 runs to 13 residues. CDR3 DNA: TGTGCCAGCCAAATAAGGGCCGGTCAGCCCCAGCATTTT. It translates to CASQIRAGQPQHF.

V usage is TRBV5-1 and J usage is TRBJ1-1, with a weak D call TRBD1 (5 bases). Deletions cut 6 bases from V and 5 bases from J, with 23 bases between. CDR3 length: 16 amino acids. Germline loops: CDR1 SGHRS, CDR2 YFSETQ. The DNA of the CDR3 is TGCGCCAGCACTCCCCCTGAACGGGGGACGGTGACTGAAGCTTTCTTT. Translating gives CASTPPERGTVTEAFF.

The chain combines TRBV19 with TRBJ1-3; the D is unclear. V lost 3 bases and J lost 0, with 6 bases in between. The CDR3 extends over 14 amino acids. CDR1 and CDR2 from the germline V gene are LNHDA and SQIVND (reference sequence). CDR3 residues: CASSITTSGNTIYF. DNA of the CDR3: TGTGCCAGTAGTATCACCACCTCTGGAAACACCATATATTTT.

The V call is TRBV28, the J call TRBJ2-3, with 7 bases that match TRBD2. V dropped 4 bases and J dropped 2; count of bases not matched to a gene: 9. The CDR3 has 16 amino acids. Germline V gene sequence: CDR1 MDHEN, CDR2 SYDVKM. Here the CDR3 DNA reads TGTGCCAGCAGTTACGGTCTAGCGGCATCCACAGATACGCAGTATTTT. This codes for CASSYGLAASTDTQYF. Full variable domain (remainder filled in from reference TRBV28 and TRBJ2-3): DVKVTQSSRYLVKRTGEKVFLECVQDMDHENMFWYRQDPGLGLRLIYFSYDVKMKEKGDIPEGYSVSREKKERFSLILESASTNQTSMYLCASSYGLAASTDTQYFGPGTRLTVL.

The chain employs TRBV6-4 and TRBJ2-6; 7 nucleotides match TRBD1. After removal of 6 bases from V and 0 bases from J, the junction contained 11 bases not matched to a gene. Per the germline V gene, CDR1 is MRHNA and CDR2 is SNTAGT. There are 18 residues in the CDR3. This chain's CDR3 is CASSLFPTGSSGANVLTF. DNA of the CDR3: TGTGCCAGCAGCCTCTTCCCGACAGGGAGCTCTGGGGCCAACGTCCTGACTTTC.

The rearrangement uses TRBV28 and TRBJ2-5, with 8 positions matching TRBD2. CDR3 length equals 14 residues. The trim removed 6 bases at V and 5 bases at J, leaving 8 bases unmatched. CDR1 is MDHEN, CDR2 SYDVKM, per germline. The CDR3 loop reads CASSGGALFETQYF. CDR3 DNA: TGTGCCAGCAGCGGGGGGGCCCTTTTTGAGACCCAGTACTTC.

V is TRBV30 and J is TRBJ1-1; no clear D gene. Germline V lookup: CDR1 GTSNPN, CDR2 SVGIG (reference sequence). The CDR3 loop spans 14 amino acids. The V end lost 0 bases, the J end lost 3 bases, and 11 bases lay between the germline ends. CDR3 in DNA: TGTGCCTGGAGTGTACATAGGGTTCACACTGAAGCTTTCTTT. Its protein is CAWSVHRVHTEAFF.

The chain couples TRBV2 to TRBJ2-1; 7 bases fit TRBD2. The V gene's germline CDR1 is SNHLY and CDR2 FYNNEI. The V segment lost 3 bases and the J segment 8 bases; nucleotides outside the gene matches: 10. This CDR3 has 15 amino acids. Written as DNA, the CDR3 is TGTGCCAGCAGTGAGGAACTAGCGATCGGGGATGAGCAGTTCTTC. This translates into CASSEELAIGDEQFF.

V usage is TRBV5-8 and J usage is TRBJ2-5, with D possibly called TRBD1 or TRBD2 (5 bases each). The V end lost 6 bases, the J end lost 7 bases, and 19 bases lay between the germline ends. The V gene's germline CDR1 is SGHTS and CDR2 YDEGEE. The CDR3 spans 14 residues. CDR3 nucleotide sequence: TGTGCCAGCAACCCTGGGGCCGAGCGGAGGACCCAGTACTTC. Its protein is CASNPGAERRTQYF.

The rearrangement links TRBV4-2 to TRBJ1-2, with D perhaps TRBD1 (5 bases). The CDR3 is 16 residues long. Germline V lookup: CDR1 LGHNA, CDR2 YNFKEQ. V lost 1 base and J 4 bases, leaving 16 bases between the germline ends. CDR3 sequence: CASSQVGDSKFYGYTF. The CDR3 DNA is TGTGCCAGCAGCCAAGTCGGAGACAGCAAATTCTATGGCTACACCTTC.

About this clone itself: The sample has other DNA sequences that encode this CDR3 too. This chain links TRBV6-5 with TRBJ1-2; D is unresolved. The CDR3 is made up of 11 amino acids. The germline V and J ends were trimmed by 4 bases and 7 bases, with 7 bases remaining between them. Germline values: CDR1 MNHEY, CDR2 SVGAGI. This CDR3 reads CASSSKGGYTF. In DNA form, the CDR3 reads TGTGCCAGCAGTTCCAAAGGTGGCTACACCTTC.

CDR3 in amino acids: CASSLRAGLNTEAFF. The CDR3 DNA reads TGTGCCAGCAGCCTTCGCGCAGGGTTGAACACTGAAGCTTTCTTT. The chain has TRBV11-1 and TRBJ1-1, with D maybe TRBD1 (5 bases). The CDR3 consists of 15 residues. Germline V gene data show CDR1 as SGHAT and CDR2 as FQDESV (reference sequence). Trimming shortened V by 5 bases and J by 0 bases, and 13 bases separated the two germline ends.

The chain employs TRBV7-9 and TRBJ2-7; the D gene is possibly TRBD1 (6 bases). From germline, CDR1 is SEHNR and CDR2 FQNEAQ (reference sequence). V was trimmed by 1 base and J by 3 bases, leaving 13 bases between them. The CDR3 extends over 15 amino acids. As DNA, the CDR3 is TGTGCCAGCAGCTTAGGGACGGGACACGGCTACGAGCAGTACTTC. Translated: CASSLGTGHGYEQYF. Variable domain in full (rest from reference TRBV7-9 and TRBJ2-7): DTGVSQNPRHKITKRGQNVTFRCDPISEHNRLYWYRQTLGQGPEFLTYFQNEAQLEKSRLLSDRFSAERPKGSFSTLEIQRTEQGDSAMYLCASSLGTGHGYEQYFGPGTRLTVT.

The rearrangement uses TRBV7-8 and TRBJ1-2, with D uncertain. V was trimmed by 1 base and J by 4 bases, leaving 13 bases between them. The CDR3 totals 15 residues. Per the germline V gene, CDR1 is SGHVS and CDR2 is FQNEAQ. CDR3 bases: TGTGCCAGCAGCTTAGGAACCGACTCTAGCTATGGCTACACCTTC. This codes for CASSLGTDSSYGYTF. Looking up the rest from reference TRBV7-8 and TRBJ1-2 gives the full variable domain: GAGVSQSPRYKVAKRGQDVALRCDPISGHVSLFWYQQALGQGPEFLTYFQNEAQLDKSGLPSDRFFAERPEGSVSTLKIQRTQQEDSAVYLCASSLGTDSSYGYTFGSGTRLTVV.

V and J are TRBV11-2 and TRBJ1-1; no definite D call. V shed 5 bases and J shed 4 bases, with 11 bases lying between them. Germline CDR1 SGHAT, CDR2 FQNNGV. CDR3 length equals 13 residues. CDR3 bases: TGTGCCAGCAGCCGAGACACGGTCACTGAAGCTTTCTTT. Protein product: CASSRDTVTEAFF.

This clone was counted between two and nine times. The chain joins TRBV19 to TRBJ2-7; 7 nucleotides agree with TRBD1. Trimming at V came to 5 bases and at J to 6 bases, leaving 7 bases not matched to a gene. The germline V gene has CDR1 LNHDA and CDR2 SQIVND (reference sequence). The CDR3 length is 13 residues. CDR3 protein: CASSALNRGEQYF. CDR3 DNA sequence: TGTGCCAGTAGTGCGCTTAACAGGGGCGAGCAGTACTTC.

The chain combines TRBV27 with TRBJ2-2, with a possible D match to TRBD1 (5 bases). This CDR3 region has 16 residues. Trimming left V 5 bases short and J 5 bases short, with 18 bases between. Germline values: CDR1 MNHEY, CDR2 SMNVEV (reference sequence). The CDR3 here is CASSRQTPKGTGELFF. The CDR3 DNA is TGTGCCAGCAGTCGCCAAACCCCCAAGGGGACCGGGGAGCTGTTTTTT.

The gene calls are TRBV10-3 and TRBJ2-7; TRBD2 agrees at 7 bases. This CDR3 has 13 residues. J lost 7 bases, V lost 10 bases, and 13 bases had no gene match. Germline V gene sequence: CDR1 ENHRY, CDR2 SYGVKD. CDR3 nucleotide sequence: TGTGCCAGCAGACAAGCGGGATCGGGAGAGCAGTACTTC. Translating gives CASRQAGSGEQYF.

The chain joins TRBV5-1 to TRBJ2-7, with TRBD1 matching over 11 bases. This CDR3 region has 17 residues. V dropped 3 bases and J dropped 5; count of bases not matched to a gene: 13. Germline V gene sequence: CDR1 SGHRS, CDR2 YFSETQ. CDR3 sequence: CASSYSSGTGGFNEQYF. The CDR3 coding sequence is TGCGCCAGCAGCTATTCGTCCGGGACAGGGGGTTTCAACGAGCAGTACTTC.

This clone was seen a single time. The junction differs from germline at one of its ends, possibly a read error. The chain carries TRBV2 and TRBJ1-2; tentative D call: TRBD1 (5 bases). The CDR3 covers 13 residues. Germline CDR1 SNHLY, CDR2 FYNNEI. The chain's CDR3 is CASRGTLGPQVSF. CDR3 sequence (DNA): TGTGCCAGCAGGGGGACCCTGGGCCCTCAAGTCTCCTTC.

V and J are TRBV28 and TRBJ1-2; 8 positions agree with TRBD1. CDR3 length equals 14 residues. Germline-derived CDR1 and CDR2 are MDHEN and SYDVKM. With 6 bases clipped from V and 4 bases from J, the junction kept 7 bases outside the gene matches. The CDR3 spells CASSRTGGPYGYTF. CDR3 bases: TGTGCCAGCAGCAGAACAGGGGGACCCTATGGCTACACCTTC.

V is TRBV6-1 and J is TRBJ1-1; D gene unclear. Germline V gives CDR1 MNHNS, CDR2 SASEGT. The ends were cut back, 4 bases at V and 0 bases at J, with 6 bases in the middle. This CDR3 has 13 amino acids. This CDR3 reads CASSVNMNTEAFF. DNA of the CDR3: TGTGCCAGCAGTGTGAACATGAACACTGAAGCTTTCTTT.

The V gene is TRBV18, the J gene TRBJ2-2; 13 nucleotides align to TRBD2. This CDR3 is 17 amino acids long. In germline, CDR1 is KGHSH, CDR2 LQKENI. V dropped 3 bases and J dropped 5; count of bases not matched to a gene: 6. CDR3 residues: CASSPPLGLAGTGELFF. As DNA, the CDR3 is TGTGCCAGCTCACCTCCCCTGGGACTAGCGGGAACCGGGGAGCTGTTTTTT.